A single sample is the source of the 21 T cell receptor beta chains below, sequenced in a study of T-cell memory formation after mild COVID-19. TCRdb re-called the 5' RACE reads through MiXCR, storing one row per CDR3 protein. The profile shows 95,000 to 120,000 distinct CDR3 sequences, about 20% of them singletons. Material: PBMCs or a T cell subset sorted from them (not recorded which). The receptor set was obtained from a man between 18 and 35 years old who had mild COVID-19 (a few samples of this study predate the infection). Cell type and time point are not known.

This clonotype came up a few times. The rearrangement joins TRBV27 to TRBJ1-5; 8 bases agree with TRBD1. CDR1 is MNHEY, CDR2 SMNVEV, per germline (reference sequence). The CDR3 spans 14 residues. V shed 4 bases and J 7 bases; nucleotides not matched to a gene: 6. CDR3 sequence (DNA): TGTGCCAGCAGTTCTCTGGGACAGGCCCAGCCCCAGCATTTT. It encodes CASSSLGQAQPQHF.

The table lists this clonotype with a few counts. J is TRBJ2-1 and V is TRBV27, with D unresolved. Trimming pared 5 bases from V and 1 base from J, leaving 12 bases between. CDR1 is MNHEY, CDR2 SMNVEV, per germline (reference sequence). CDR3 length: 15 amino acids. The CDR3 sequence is CASSPFSESYNEQFF. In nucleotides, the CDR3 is TGTGCCAGCAGTCCTTTTTCGGAGTCCTACAATGAGCAGTTCTTC.

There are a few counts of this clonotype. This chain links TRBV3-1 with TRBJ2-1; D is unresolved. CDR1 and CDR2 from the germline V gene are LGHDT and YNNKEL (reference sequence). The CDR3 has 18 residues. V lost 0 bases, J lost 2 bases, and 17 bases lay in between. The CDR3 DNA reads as TGTGCCAGCAGCCAAGATCTTCCCAGTTCGGTCACCTACAATGAGCAGTTCTTC. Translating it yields CASSQDLPSSVTYNEQFF.

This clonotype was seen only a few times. CDR3 DNA: TGCGCCAGCGCGCAACAGGGGGGGTACCAGCCCCAGCATTTT. Amino acids: CASAQQGGYQPQHF. V usage is TRBV5-1 and J usage is TRBJ1-5; TRBD1 matches at 8 bases. V shed 7 bases and J 7 bases; nucleotides not matched to a gene: 10. CDR3 length equals 14 residues. Germline V gene sequence: CDR1 SGHRS, CDR2 YFSETQ. The full variable domain, completed using reference TRBV5-1 and TRBJ1-5, is KAGVTQTPRYLIKTRGQQVTLSCSPISGHRSVSWYQQTPGQGLQFLFEYFSETQRNKGNFPGRFSGRQFSNSRSEMNVSTLELGDSALYLCASAQQGGYQPQHFGDGTRLSIL.

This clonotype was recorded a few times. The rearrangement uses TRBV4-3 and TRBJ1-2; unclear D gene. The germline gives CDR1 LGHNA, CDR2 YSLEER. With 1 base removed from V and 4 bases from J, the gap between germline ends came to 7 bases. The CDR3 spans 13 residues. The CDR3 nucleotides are TGCGCCAGCAGCCAAGGGTTAGTCTATGGCTACACCTTC. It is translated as CASSQGLVYGYTF.

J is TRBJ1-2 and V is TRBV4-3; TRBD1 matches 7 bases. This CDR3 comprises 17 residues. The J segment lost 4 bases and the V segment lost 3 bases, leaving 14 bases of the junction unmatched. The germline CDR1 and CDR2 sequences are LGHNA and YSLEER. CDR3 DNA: TGCGCCAGCAGCCAGGCTTACCCCGGGACAGCCGGCTATGGCTACACCTTC. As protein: CASSQAYPGTAGYGYTF.

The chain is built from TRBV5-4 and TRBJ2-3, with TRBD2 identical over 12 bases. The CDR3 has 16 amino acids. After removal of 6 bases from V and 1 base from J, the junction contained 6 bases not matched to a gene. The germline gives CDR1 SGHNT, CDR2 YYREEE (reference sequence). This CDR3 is CASIARTSGGTDTQYF. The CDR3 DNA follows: TGTGCCAGCATCGCCCGGACTAGCGGGGGCACAGATACGCAGTATTTT.

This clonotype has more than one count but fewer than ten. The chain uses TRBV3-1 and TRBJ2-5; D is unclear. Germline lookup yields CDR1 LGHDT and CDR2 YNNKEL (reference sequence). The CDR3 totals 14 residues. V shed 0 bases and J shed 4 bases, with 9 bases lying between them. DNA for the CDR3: TGTGCCAGCAGCCAAGAGCTTAGAGGAGAGACCCAGTACTTC. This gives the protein CASSQELRGETQYF.

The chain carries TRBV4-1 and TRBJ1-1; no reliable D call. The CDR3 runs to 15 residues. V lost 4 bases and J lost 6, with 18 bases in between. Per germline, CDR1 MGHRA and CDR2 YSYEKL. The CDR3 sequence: CASSPTPGGVAEAFF. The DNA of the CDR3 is TGCGCCAGCAGCCCCACGCCAGGTGGGGTGGCTGAAGCTTTCTTT.

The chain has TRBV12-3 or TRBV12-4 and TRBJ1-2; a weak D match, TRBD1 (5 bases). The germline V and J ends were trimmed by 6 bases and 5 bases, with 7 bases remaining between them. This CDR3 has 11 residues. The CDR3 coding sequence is TGTGCCAGCAGAGGGGCATATGGCTACACCTTC. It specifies CASRGAYGYTF.

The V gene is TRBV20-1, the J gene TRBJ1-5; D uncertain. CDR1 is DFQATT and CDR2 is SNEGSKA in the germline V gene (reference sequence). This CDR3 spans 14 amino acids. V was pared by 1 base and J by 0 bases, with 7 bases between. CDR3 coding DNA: TGCAGTGCTAGAGTTTCTTATAGCAATCAGCCCCAGCATTTT. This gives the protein CSARVSYSNQPQHF.

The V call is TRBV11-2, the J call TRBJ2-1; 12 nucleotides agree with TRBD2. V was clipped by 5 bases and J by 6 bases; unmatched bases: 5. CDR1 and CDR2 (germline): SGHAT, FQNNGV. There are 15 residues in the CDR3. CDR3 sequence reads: CASSPGTSGLNEQFF. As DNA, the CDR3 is TGTGCCAGCAGCCCCGGGACTAGCGGGCTCAATGAGCAGTTCTTC.

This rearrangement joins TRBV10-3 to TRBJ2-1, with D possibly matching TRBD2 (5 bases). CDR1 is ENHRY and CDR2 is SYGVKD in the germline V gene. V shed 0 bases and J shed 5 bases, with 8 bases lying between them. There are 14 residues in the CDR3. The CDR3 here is CAISESLGDNEQFF. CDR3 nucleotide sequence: TGTGCCATCAGTGAGTCTTTGGGAGACAATGAGCAGTTCTTC.

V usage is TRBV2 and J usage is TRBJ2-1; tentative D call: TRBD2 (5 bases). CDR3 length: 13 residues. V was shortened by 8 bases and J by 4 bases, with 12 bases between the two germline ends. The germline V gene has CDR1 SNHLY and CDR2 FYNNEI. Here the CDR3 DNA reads TGTGCCAGCTGGAGGACCTATTACAATGAGCAGTTCTTC. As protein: CASWRTYYNEQFF.

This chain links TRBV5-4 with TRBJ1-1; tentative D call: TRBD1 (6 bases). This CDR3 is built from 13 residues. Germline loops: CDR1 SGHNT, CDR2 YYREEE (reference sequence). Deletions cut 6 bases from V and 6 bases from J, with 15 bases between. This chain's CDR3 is CASTYGGAAEAFF. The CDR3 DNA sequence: TGTGCCAGCACCTACGGGGGGGCCGCTGAAGCTTTCTTT.

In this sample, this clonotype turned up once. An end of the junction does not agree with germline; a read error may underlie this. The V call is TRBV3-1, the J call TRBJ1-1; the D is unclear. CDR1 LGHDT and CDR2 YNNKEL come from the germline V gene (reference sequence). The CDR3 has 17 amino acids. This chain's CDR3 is CASSQGGFSSMNTGAFF. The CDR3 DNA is TGTGCCAGCAGCCAAGGAGGGTTCAGTTCCATGAACACTGGAGCTTTCTTT.

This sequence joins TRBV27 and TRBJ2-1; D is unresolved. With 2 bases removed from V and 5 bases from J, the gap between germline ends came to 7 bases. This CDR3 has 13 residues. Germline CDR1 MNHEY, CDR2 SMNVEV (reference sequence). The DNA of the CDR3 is TGTGCCAGCAGTTTACTTGGAAACAATGAGCAGTTCTTC. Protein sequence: CASSLLGNNEQFF.

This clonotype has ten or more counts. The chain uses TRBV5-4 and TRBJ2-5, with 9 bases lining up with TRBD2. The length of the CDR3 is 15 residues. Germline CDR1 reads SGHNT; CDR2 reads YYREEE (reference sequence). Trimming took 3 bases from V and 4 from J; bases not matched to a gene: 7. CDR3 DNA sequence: TGTGCCAGCAGCTGGGACGCGGGGGGGGGAGAGACCCAGTACTTC. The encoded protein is CASSWDAGGGETQYF.

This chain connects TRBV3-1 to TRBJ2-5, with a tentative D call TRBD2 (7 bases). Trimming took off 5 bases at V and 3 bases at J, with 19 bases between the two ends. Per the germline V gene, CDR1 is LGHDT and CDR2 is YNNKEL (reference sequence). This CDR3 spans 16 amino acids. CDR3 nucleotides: TGTGCCAGCAGCTGGGGGCAGCGGGGAATTAAAGAGACCCAGTACTTC. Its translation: CASSWGQRGIKETQYF.

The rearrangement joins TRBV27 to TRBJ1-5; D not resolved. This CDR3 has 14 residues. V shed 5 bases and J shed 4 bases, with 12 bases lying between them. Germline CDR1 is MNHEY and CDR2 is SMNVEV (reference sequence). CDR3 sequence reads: CASSDIGLNQPQHF. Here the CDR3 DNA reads TGTGCCAGCAGTGACATCGGCCTGAATCAGCCCCAGCATTTT.

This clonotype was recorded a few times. CDR3 protein: CASGQGTYNEQFF. In nucleotides, the CDR3 is TGTGCCAGCGGACAGGGGACCTACAATGAGCAGTTCTTC. This sequence joins TRBV5-6 and TRBJ2-1, with 9 nucleotides matching TRBD1. This CDR3 is 13 amino acids long. Germline assignment: CDR1 SGHDT and CDR2 YYEEEE. V shed 7 bases and J 2 bases; nucleotides not matched to a gene: 1.